The 8 T cell receptor beta chains below come from one sample, sequenced in a study of shared clonotypes between healthy human individuals. Assay used: immunoSEQ multiplex PCR; TCRdb lists only in-frame clones, some missing. The sample contains some 740,000 clones, approximately 92% of which appear only once. CD8 cells regarded as naive lacked CD45RO, were positively chosen for CCR7, and omitted terminally differentiated effector memory CD45RA+ cells. The specimen was naive CD8+ T cells sorted from blood. The receptors stem from a man younger than 45 in good health.

This clone was detected only a few times. This sequence joins TRBV21-1 and TRBJ2-7; TRBD2 is the table's D call, not checked against the DNA. TRBV21-1 represents a pseudogene. CDR3 length: 15 residues. This CDR3 reads CATVTQLAPSYEQYF. The CDR3 coding sequence is TGTGCCACAGTAACCCAGCTAGCGCCCTCCTACGAGCAGTACTTC.

The gene calls are TRBV28 and TRBJ2-5, with D unresolved. The CDR3 is 14 amino acids. The V gene lost 5 bases and the J gene lost 5 bases, with 15 bases spanning the gap. Germline values: CDR1 MDHEN, CDR2 SYDVKM. The CDR3 sequence: CASSRSLGTETQYF. The CDR3 DNA reads TGTGCCAGCAGTCGTAGTCTGGGAACCGAGACCCAGTACTTC.

This clone has more than one count but fewer than ten. This same CDR3 is encoded by further DNA sequences in the sample. The chain recombines TRBV27 with TRBJ1-2, with unresolved D. CDR1 and CDR2 (germline): MNHEY, SMNVEV (reference sequence). Trimming removed 3 bases from V and 1 base from J, with 6 bases in between. This CDR3 has 13 residues. Written as DNA, the CDR3 is TGTGCCAGCAGTTTCTCGAGTAACTATGGCTACACCTTC. Protein sequence: CASSFSSNYGYTF.

V usage is TRBV5-1 and J usage is TRBJ2-5; 10 bases are shared with TRBD2. This CDR3 spans 19 amino acids. The germline V gene encodes CDR1 SGHRS and CDR2 YFSETQ. The junction had 15 bases not matched to a gene; V was cut back by 0 bases and J by 4 bases. The CDR3 here is CASSLEAGQLAGYRETQYF. As DNA, the CDR3 is TGCGCCAGCAGCTTGGAGGCGGGCCAACTAGCGGGATATCGAGAGACCCAGTACTTC.

The V gene is TRBV4-1, the J gene TRBJ1-1; D remains ambiguous. In germline, CDR1 is MGHRA, CDR2 YSYEKL. Between the trimmed V and J ends, which lost 0 bases and 0 bases, there was a span of 14 bases. CDR3 size: 17 residues. The CDR3 DNA is TGCGCCAGCAGCCAAGATCCGGATGCTAGTATGAACACTGAAGCTTTCTTT. Its translation is CASSQDPDASMNTEAFF.

The gene calls are TRBV14 and TRBJ2-7, with D uncertain. V lost 4 bases and J lost 0, with 16 bases in between. The CDR3 contains 16 residues. Looked up from germline, CDR1 is SGHDN and CDR2 is FVKESK. Here the CDR3 DNA reads TGTGCCAGCAGCCCCACGTTTGGGCGGACCTCCTACGAGCAGTACTTC. Amino acid sequence: CASSPTFGRTSYEQYF.

The rearrangement links TRBV2 to TRBJ1-4, with D tentatively TRBD1 (6 bases). The CDR3 covers 14 residues. Germline CDR1 is SNHLY and CDR2 is FYNNEI. The ends were cut back, 3 bases at V and 5 bases at J, with 10 bases in the middle. CDR3 residues: CASSDWQGNEKLFF. CDR3 sequence (DNA): TGTGCCAGCAGTGATTGGCAGGGGAATGAAAAACTGTTTTTT.

This chain links TRBV27 with TRBJ2-5, with 7 bases that match TRBD2. CDR3 length equals 14 residues. Germline values: CDR1 MNHEY, CDR2 SMNVEV (reference sequence). V lost 8 bases to trimming and J lost 5 bases; unmatched junction nucleotides: 11. CDR3 bases: TGTGCCAGCGGCGCGGGGGTCGCTATCGAGACCCAGTACTTC. The encoded protein is CASGAGVAIETQYF.